This section outlines one TCR beta chain sequence together with its context. The CDR3 sequence is 15 residues long. Germline assignment: CDR1 LNHDA and CDR2 SQIVND (reference sequence). V shed 7 bases and J 1 base; nucleotides not matched to a gene: 4. Each multiple sclerosis control was a treatment-naive patient with relapsing-remitting disease that was either stable or active. The CD8+ and CD4+ T cells were negatively isolated, with the TEMRA cells enriched by FACS. An amount of RNA that ranged from roughly 0.45 to 1 ug was reverse transcribed with random hexamers. A multiplex approach, immunoSEQ multiplex PCR, amplified TCR beta CDR3 across 54 Vbeta and 13 Jbeta. TCRdb recomputed calls from the immunoSEQ multiplex PCR reads with MiXCR, one row per CDR3 protein. Altogether 150,000 to 180,000 distinct CDR3 sequences are present, less than 97% being singletons, with the ten largest covering over 0.12%.

This specimen comes from a study of CD8 T cells in Susac syndrome. The chain recombines TRBV19 with TRBJ2-5, with 12 positions matching TRBD2. Sequenced sample: CD8+ T cells from PBMCs. This sequence was found in a human donor with multiple sclerosis. CDR3 in amino acids: CASIRTSGIQETQYF. CDR3 DNA sequence: TGTGCCAGTATTAGGACTAGCGGGATCCAAGAGACCCAGTACTTC.